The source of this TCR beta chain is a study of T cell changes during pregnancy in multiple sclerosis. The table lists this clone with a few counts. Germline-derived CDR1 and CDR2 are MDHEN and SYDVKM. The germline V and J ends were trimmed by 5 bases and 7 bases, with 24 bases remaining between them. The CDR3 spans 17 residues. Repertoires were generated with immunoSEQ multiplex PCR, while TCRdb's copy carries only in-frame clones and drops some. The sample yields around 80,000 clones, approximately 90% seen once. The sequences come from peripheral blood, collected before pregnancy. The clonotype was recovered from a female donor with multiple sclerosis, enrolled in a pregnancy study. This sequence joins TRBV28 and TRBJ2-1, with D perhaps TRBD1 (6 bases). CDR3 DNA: TGTGCCAGCAGTCCCTTGGGGCTAGCCCCAGGGGTGAATGAGCAGTTCTTC. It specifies CASSPLGLAPGVNEQFF.